The 16 T cell receptor beta chains below all came from one sample that was sequenced in a study of beta chain features in type 1 diabetes. Sequenced material consisted of expressed TCRB transcripts (all of the isolated RNA was reverse transcribed). Using immunoSEQ multiplex PCR, the repertoire was profiled, and TCRdb retains in-frame clones only, with some absent. The repertoire holds 300,000 to 400,000 clones, with around 13% as singletons. The sequenced sample was naive CD4+ T cells from blood. The source is a man younger than 35 in good health.

This clone was counted only a few times. This rearrangement joins TRBV5-4 to TRBJ2-3, with D perhaps matching TRBD2 (6 bases). The CDR3 extends over 15 amino acids. Germline loops: CDR1 SGHNT, CDR2 YYREEE (reference sequence). The ends were cut back, 2 bases at V and 2 bases at J, with 12 bases in the middle. The CDR3, as DNA: TGTGCCAGCAGCTTTCTTGCGGGGAACACAGATACGCAGTATTTT. Its protein product is CASSFLAGNTDTQYF.

The rearrangement joins TRBV5-4 to TRBJ2-1; 10 positions match TRBD2. The trim removed 0 bases at V and 3 bases at J, leaving 3 bases unmatched. Germline CDR1 SGHNT, CDR2 YYREEE (reference sequence). CDR3 size: 16 residues. CDR3 DNA sequence: TGTGCCAGCAGCTTGGGGACTAGCGGATTCTACAATGAGCAGTTCTTC. This gives the protein CASSLGTSGFYNEQFF.

This clone was picked up a small number of times. This chain joins TRBV5-1 and TRBJ2-7; 7 bases fit TRBD1. This CDR3 has 15 residues. Trimming took 0 bases from V and 4 from J; bases not matched to a gene: 7. Germline CDR1 is SGHRS and CDR2 is YFSETQ. This CDR3 reads CASSLGSGGGYEQYF. CDR3 DNA sequence: TGCGCCAGCAGCTTGGGGTCAGGGGGTGGTTACGAGCAGTACTTC.

V is TRBV5-1 and J is TRBJ1-3; possible D gene TRBD1, 5 bases. This CDR3 contains 15 residues. V was clipped by 1 base and J by 1 base, with 9 bases between them. The V gene's germline CDR1 is SGHRS and CDR2 YFSETQ. The CDR3 sequence is CASSLMGQSGNTIYF. Written as DNA, the CDR3 is TGCGCCAGCAGCTTGATGGGGCAGTCTGGAAACACCATATATTTT.

This clone was observed a handful of times. J is TRBJ2-7 and V is TRBV27, with TRBD2 identical over 12 bases. V shed 4 bases and J 4 bases; nucleotides not matched to a gene: 5. Germline V gives CDR1 MNHEY, CDR2 SMNVEV (reference sequence). The CDR3 contains 15 residues. The CDR3 DNA reads TGTGCCAGCAGTTCAGGACTAGCGGGAAGATACGAGCAGTACTTC. It codes for CASSSGLAGRYEQYF.

This clone was counted a few times. The rearrangement links TRBV5-1 to TRBJ2-3; TRBD2 matches 8 bases. With V trimmed by 4 bases and J by 1 base, 2 bases remained unmatched. Germline-derived CDR1 and CDR2 are SGHRS and YFSETQ. CDR3 length: 14 amino acids. The CDR3 DNA follows: TGCGCCAGCAGCGTACTAGCGGGCACAGATACGCAGTATTTT. This gives the protein CASSVLAGTDTQYF.

This clone was detected only a few times. V usage is TRBV6-6 and J usage is TRBJ1-2; possible D gene TRBD1, 5 bases. V was shortened by 6 bases and J by 6 bases, with 14 bases between the two germline ends. This CDR3 spans 13 amino acids. CDR1 is MNHNY and CDR2 is SVGAGI in the germline V gene (reference sequence). The CDR3 reads CASSPRGGDGYTF. In nucleotides, the CDR3 is TGTGCCAGCAGCCCCCGGGGGGGGGATGGCTACACCTTC.

Details on this clone: The junction does not match germline at one end; this may be a read error. V is TRBV4-3 and J is TRBJ1-2; 8 bases line up with TRBD1. CDR1 and CDR2 (germline): LGHNA, YSLEER. The CDR3 runs 12 residues. CDR3 protein: CASSQDQGAFLF. DNA of the CDR3: TGCGCCAGCAGCCAAGATCAGGGGGCCTTCCTCTTC.

This clone appeared a few times. The V call is TRBV19, the J call TRBJ1-2, with D unresolved. Per germline, CDR1 LNHDA and CDR2 SQIVND (reference sequence). The CDR3 runs to 16 residues. The V gene lost 5 bases and the J gene lost 0 bases, with 16 bases spanning the gap. CDR3 in amino acids: CASSLNLAVTNYGYTF. The DNA for the CDR3 is TGTGCCAGTAGTCTCAATTTGGCAGTCACTAACTATGGCTACACCTTC. Supplemented by reference TRBV19 and TRBJ1-2, the full variable domain reads DGGITQSPKYLFRKEGQNVTLSCEQNLNHDAMYWYRQDPGQGLRLIYYSQIVNDFQKGDIAEGYSVSREKKESFPLTVTSAQKNPTAFYLCASSLNLAVTNYGYTFGSGTRLTVV.

The chain combines TRBV2 with TRBJ1-4, with TRBD1 as a possible D gene (6 bases). The CDR3 runs 14 residues. CDR1 and CDR2 (germline): SNHLY, FYNNEI. V lost 3 bases and J lost 8, with 13 bases in between. The CDR3 DNA sequence: TGTGCCAGCAGTGATGGGGGCGGTTGGGAAAAACTGTTTTTT. It translates to CASSDGGGWEKLFF. Variable domain in full (rest from reference TRBV2 and TRBJ1-4): EPEVTQTPSHQVTQMGQEVILRCVPISNHLYFYWYRQILGQKVEFLVSFYNNEISEKSEIFDDQFSVERPDGSNFTLKIRSTKLEDSAMYFCASSDGGGWEKLFFGSGTQLSVL.

The chain uses TRBV29-1 and TRBJ2-2; D call uncertain. Trimming stripped 6 bases from V and 2 bases from J, with 16 bases between. The CDR3 totals 15 residues. Germline lookup yields CDR1 SQVTM and CDR2 ANQGSEA. The CDR3 protein is CSVHWPDSNTGELFF. DNA of the CDR3: TGCAGCGTCCATTGGCCTGACTCAAACACCGGGGAGCTGTTTTTT.

This chain uses TRBV6-5 with TRBJ2-2; 7 bases are shared with TRBD2. J gave up 2 bases and V 5 bases, and 5 bases lay outside the gene matches. This CDR3 has 15 amino acids. CDR1 and CDR2 from the germline V gene are MNHEY and SVGAGI. CDR3: CASSNPSGNTGELFF. The CDR3, as DNA: TGTGCCAGCAGTAATCCTAGCGGAAACACCGGGGAGCTGTTTTTT.

The chain joins TRBV30 to TRBJ1-1, with D perhaps matching TRBD1 (6 bases). Germline-derived CDR1 and CDR2 are GTSNPN and SVGIG (reference sequence). This CDR3 is built from 12 residues. Trimming shortened V by 6 bases and J by 4 bases, and 12 bases separated the two germline ends. The CDR3 DNA follows: TGTGCCTGCAACAGGGTGAGCACTGAAGCTTTCTTT. Encoded protein: CACNRVSTEAFF.

The chain employs TRBV4-3 and TRBJ2-1; TRBD2 agrees at 9 bases. The CDR3 covers 15 residues. Germline-derived CDR1 and CDR2 are LGHNA and YSLEER. The V segment lost 0 bases and the J segment 10 bases; nucleotides outside the gene matches: 7. CDR3 nucleotides: TGCGCCAGCAGCCAAGATCGCAGACTAGCGGTAGAGCAGTTCTTC. Translating it yields CASSQDRRLAVEQFF.

The chain uses TRBV6-5 and TRBJ2-1, with TRBD1 matching over 7 bases. The CDR3 spans 15 residues. V was clipped by 0 bases and J by 4 bases; unmatched bases: 3. Germline V gives CDR1 MNHEY, CDR2 SVGAGI. The CDR3 protein is CASSYSRQGYNEQFF. CDR3 DNA sequence: TGTGCCAGCAGTTACTCGCGACAGGGATACAATGAGCAGTTCTTC.

This clone was counted once. The rearrangement links TRBV5-8 to TRBJ2-3; weak D call: TRBD1 (6 bases). In germline, CDR1 is SGHTS, CDR2 YDEGEE. V lost 0 bases, J lost 2 bases, and 16 bases lay in between. The CDR3 spans 17 residues. The chain's CDR3 is CASSLAVWAGDTDTQYF. CDR3 coding DNA: TGTGCCAGCAGCTTGGCCGTCTGGGCAGGGGACACAGATACGCAGTATTTT.